The 21 T cell receptor beta chains in this list originate from one sample, sequenced in a study of blood T cells in healthy people across ages. Then a second PCR, running about 6 to 12 cycles, was carried out with a sample-barcoded 5' primer and a J-beta primer mix. TCRdb fed the 5' RACE reads into MiXCR, producing one record per CDR3 protein. The data show 1,800,000 or so distinct CDR3 sequences, approximately 40% seen once. Sequencing used blood. All receptors come from a human donor in good health.

The chain joins TRBV7-2 to TRBJ2-5; no clear D. The DNA end is a closer match to TRBJ2-7, so the J assignment may be wrong. There are 15 residues in the CDR3. Germline V gene lookup returns CDR1 SGHTA and CDR2 FQGNSA. CDR3 DNA: TGTGCCAGCAGCTTAGGGGATATCCTAAACTACGAGCAGTACTTC. As protein: CASSLGDILNYEQYF.

The chain links TRBV20-1 to TRBJ2-1; perhaps TRBD2 as D (5 bases). Trimming took 6 bases from V and 0 from J, leaving 15 bases between them. This CDR3 region has 15 residues. Germline loops: CDR1 DFQATT, CDR2 SNEGSKA (reference sequence). CDR3 protein: CSATTGTSSYNEQFF. The CDR3 DNA sequence: TGCAGTGCCACCACCGGTACTAGCTCCTACAATGAGCAGTTCTTC.

There are a few counts of this clonotype. The chain carries TRBV4-1 and TRBJ2-1; 8 bases are shared with TRBD2. Trimming removed 1 base from V and 3 bases from J; junction bases left unmatched: 5. CDR3 size: 16 residues. The germline V gene has CDR1 MGHRA and CDR2 YSYEKL. CDR3 nucleotides: TGCGCCAGCAGCCAAGTGTTCCTAGCGGGCTACAATGAGCAGTTCTTC. Amino acids: CASSQVFLAGYNEQFF.

On this clonotype itself: Its ends do not fully match the called genes, so a read error is possible. V and J are TRBV29-1 and TRBJ2-7, with 7 bases fitting TRBD1. The length of the CDR3 is 14 residues. In germline, CDR1 is SQVTM, CDR2 ANQGSEA. The CDR3 protein is CIVEDGGQGDEQYF. The CDR3 DNA reads as TGCATCGTTGAAGATGGCGGGCAGGGGGACGAGCAGTACTTC.

The chain recombines TRBV2 with TRBJ2-1; 12 bases match TRBD1. V shed 7 bases and J 13 bases; nucleotides not matched to a gene: 14. CDR1 is SNHLY, CDR2 FYNNEI, per germline. The length of the CDR3 is 15 residues. In DNA form, the CDR3 reads TGTGCCAGCAACCGGGACAGGGGGCGGGAAGAGACCCAGTTCTTC. It yields the protein CASNRDRGREETQFF. Supplemented by reference TRBV2 and TRBJ2-1, the full variable domain reads EPEVTQTPSHQVTQMGQEVILRCVPISNHLYFYWYRQILGQKVEFLVSFYNNEISEKSEIFDDQFSVERPDGSNFTLKIRSTKLEDSAMYFCASNRDRGREETQFFGPGTRLTVL.

This clonotype was counted between two and nine times. The chain combines TRBV7-2 with TRBJ2-5; 12 nucleotides align to TRBD2. Germline values: CDR1 SGHTA, CDR2 FQGNSA. The V gene end was trimmed by 5 bases and the J gene end by 2 bases; junction bases not matched to a gene: 6. The CDR3 is 16 amino acids. CDR3 region: CASSRQTSGSQETQYF. CDR3 bases: TGTGCCAGCAGCCGCCAGACTAGCGGGAGTCAAGAGACCCAGTACTTC.

The V call is TRBV29-1, the J call TRBJ1-2; 11 nucleotides agree with TRBD1. CDR1 and CDR2 (germline): SQVTM, ANQGSEA. V trimming: 1 base; J trimming: 8 bases; junction bases outside the gene matches: 15. This CDR3 has 17 amino acids. The CDR3 sequence is CSVEGSGQGALGEGYTF. The CDR3 nucleotides read TGCAGCGTTGAAGGTTCAGGACAGGGGGCCCTTGGGGAAGGCTACACCTTC.

The chain has TRBV6-2 or TRBV6-3 and TRBJ2-1, with a weak D call TRBD1 (5 bases). V was cut by 6 bases and J by 0 bases, with 18 bases left in between. The CDR3 extends over 17 amino acids. Germline-derived CDR1 and CDR2 are MNHEY and SVGEGT. The CDR3 sequence: CASRRRQSPSSYNEQFF. DNA for the CDR3: TGTGCCAGCAGAAGGCGACAGAGTCCTAGCTCCTACAATGAGCAGTTCTTC.

This clonotype was counted ten times or more. V and J are TRBV12-3 or TRBV12-4 and TRBJ2-5; D remains unclear. Trimming stripped 8 bases from V and 2 bases from J, with 12 bases between. CDR3 length: 13 amino acids. The DNA for the CDR3 is TGTGCCAGCCGCTTGGGGTTACAAGAGACCCAGTACTTC. This encodes CASRLGLQETQYF.

J is TRBJ2-7 and V is TRBV7-2; D ambiguous. The V gene's germline CDR1 is SGHTA and CDR2 FQGNSA. Trimming shortened V by 1 base and J by 2 bases, and 9 bases separated the two germline ends. The length of the CDR3 is 14 residues. CDR3 loop: CASSLGYSTYEQYF. CDR3 nucleotide sequence: TGTGCCAGCAGCTTAGGGTACAGCACCTACGAGCAGTACTTC.

This chain uses TRBV24-1 with TRBJ1-2; D may be TRBD1 (5 bases). Germline V gene sequence: CDR1 KGHDR, CDR2 SFDVKD. V gave up 3 bases and J gave up 4 bases, with 11 bases separating them. This CDR3 spans 14 amino acids. The CDR3 DNA reads TGTGCCACCAGTGATGACGGTGGGGGCTATGGCTACACCTTC. Translation: CATSDDGGGYGYTF.

This clonotype was picked up many times. V and J are TRBV4-1 and TRBJ2-7; 7 bases align to TRBD1. This CDR3 region has 14 residues. J lost 4 bases, V lost 2 bases, and 5 bases had no gene match. Germline V gene sequence: CDR1 MGHRA, CDR2 YSYEKL. The CDR3: CASSQSDRDYEQYF. Here the CDR3 DNA reads TGCGCCAGCAGCCAATCAGACAGGGATTACGAGCAGTACTTC.

This chain links TRBV27 with TRBJ2-7; 8 nucleotides line up with TRBD2. V shed 5 bases, J shed 3 bases, and the junction held 3 bases outside the gene matches. CDR1 is MNHEY and CDR2 is SMNVEV in the germline V gene (reference sequence). This CDR3 contains 13 residues. For the CDR3, the DNA is TGTGCCAGCAGTATAGCGGGGCTCTACGAGCAGTACTTC. The encoded protein is CASSIAGLYEQYF.

V and J are TRBV21-1 and TRBJ2-4; the table calls TRBD2, which could not be checked here. The assigned J gene may be wrong: the sequence end matches TRBJ2-7 better. TRBV21-1 is flagged as a pseudogene. The CDR3 runs to 13 residues. CDR3 region: CASSLIQPYEQYF. In nucleotides, the CDR3 is TGTGCCAGCAGCCTGATACAGCCCTACGAGCAGTACTTC.

This clonotype appeared a few times. V and J are TRBV28 and TRBJ2-5; a possible D gene is TRBD2 (6 bases). The CDR3 is 15 amino acids. Trimming shortened V by 5 bases and J by 5 bases, and 18 bases separated the two germline ends. Germline V gene data show CDR1 as MDHEN and CDR2 as SYDVKM. The CDR3 DNA reads as TGTGCCAGCAGTCTCCGACTCTATCGGGGGGAGACCCAGTACTTC. Translation gives CASSLRLYRGETQYF.

The J gene is TRBJ1-2, the V gene TRBV18; D is ambiguous. CDR3 size: 15 residues. Germline CDR1 is KGHSH and CDR2 is LQKENI. V lost 2 bases, J lost 7 bases, and 17 bases lay in between. Here the CDR3 reads CASSPSAVWEGGYTF. Written as DNA, the CDR3 is TGTGCCAGCTCACCATCGGCAGTCTGGGAGGGTGGCTACACCTTC.

The sample holds a few counts of this clonotype. This rearrangement joins TRBV2 to TRBJ2-5; no clear D. Between the trimmed V and J ends, which lost 1 base and 2 bases, there was a span of 5 bases. This CDR3 spans 13 amino acids. Germline V gene data show CDR1 as SNHLY and CDR2 as FYNNEI. Here the CDR3 reads CASSEGRQETQYF. Here the CDR3 DNA reads TGTGCCAGCAGTGAAGGCAGACAAGAGACCCAGTACTTC.

The V gene is TRBV20-1, the J gene TRBJ2-3, with 8 bases fitting TRBD2. Germline lookup yields CDR1 DFQATT and CDR2 SNEGSKA (reference sequence). This CDR3 contains 18 residues. The junction had 20 bases not matched to a gene; V was cut back by 5 bases and J by 4 bases. The CDR3 sequence is CSAGLSLIAGGVADTQYF. The DNA for the CDR3 is TGCAGTGCTGGACTATCACTAATCGCGGGGGGAGTAGCAGATACGCAGTATTTT.

This clonotype was detected only a few times. This sequence joins TRBV28 and TRBJ2-7; perhaps D is TRBD1 or TRBD2 (6 bases each). The germline gives CDR1 MDHEN, CDR2 SYDVKM. The CDR3 sequence is 17 residues long. Trimming took off 5 bases at V and 2 bases at J, with 22 bases between the two ends. The CDR3 region has the DNA TGTGCCAGCAGTCCACCGATCGAAACGGGGGCTCCCTACGAGCAGTACTTC. This gives the protein CASSPPIETGAPYEQYF.

The rearrangement joins TRBV2 to TRBJ1-2; 7 positions agree with TRBD1. Germline values: CDR1 SNHLY, CDR2 FYNNEI. CDR3 length: 14 amino acids. The V and J ends lost 6 bases and 5 bases, in that order; junction bases with no gene match: 9. CDR3 loop: CASSPGTVQYGYTF. CDR3 DNA sequence: TGTGCCAGCAGCCCCGGGACAGTCCAGTATGGCTACACCTTC. Combining the CDR3 with reference TRBV2 and TRBJ1-2 gives the whole variable domain EPEVTQTPSHQVTQMGQEVILRCVPISNHLYFYWYRQILGQKVEFLVSFYNNEISEKSEIFDDQFSVERPDGSNFTLKIRSTKLEDSAMYFCASSPGTVQYGYTFGSGTRLTVV.

The chain is built from TRBV6-5 and TRBJ1-1, with a weak D call TRBD1 (6 bases). The CDR3 contains 14 residues. V shed 6 bases and J shed 4 bases, with 15 bases lying between them. The germline gives CDR1 MNHEY, CDR2 SVGAGI. This CDR3 is CASSQRGGTTEAFF. The CDR3 coding sequence is TGTGCCAGCAGCCAGAGAGGGGGGACCACTGAAGCTTTCTTT.